The text below deals with one T cell receptor beta chain. This sample was taken from a study of T cell changes during pregnancy in multiple sclerosis. V lost 0 bases, J lost 1 base, and 18 bases lay in between. CDR3 size: 18 residues. Germline V gene sequence: CDR1 SGDLS, CDR2 YYNGEE. Method: immunoSEQ multiplex PCR; TCRdb's copy keeps in-frame clones and lacks some. The repertoire holds around 40,000 clones, with approximately 93% as singletons. This specimen consisted of CD8+ T cells from peripheral blood mononuclear cells, obtained in the third trimester of pregnancy. This receptor was obtained from a female donor with multiple sclerosis, enrolled in a pregnancy study. The genes are TRBV9 and TRBJ2-3; a possible D gene is TRBD1 (6 bases). The CDR3 DNA follows: TGTGCCAGCAGCGTAGAAGGGGACAACTGGGGAGGCACAGATACGCAGTATTTT. Translated, it gives CASSVEGDNWGGTDTQYF.